This TCR beta chain was found in a study of cytomegalovirus exposure and HLA in healthy donors. The assay was immunoSEQ multiplex PCR, and TCRdb's table has in-frame clones only and misses some. The table lists roughly 150,000 clones, 85% to 90% of them singletons. Source material: PBMCs. This sequence was found in a woman in her late teens or twenties in good health and CMV-seropositive.

The CDR3 protein is CASSQEGGTTIYNEQFF. As DNA, the CDR3 is TGCGCCAGCAGCCAAGAGGGAGGGACGACGATCTACAATGAGCAGTTCTTC. The chain has TRBV4-1 and TRBJ2-1; 7 bases line up with TRBD2. The CDR3 runs 17 residues. The germline V gene encodes CDR1 MGHRA and CDR2 YSYEKL. The trim removed 0 bases at V and 3 bases at J, leaving 8 bases unmatched.